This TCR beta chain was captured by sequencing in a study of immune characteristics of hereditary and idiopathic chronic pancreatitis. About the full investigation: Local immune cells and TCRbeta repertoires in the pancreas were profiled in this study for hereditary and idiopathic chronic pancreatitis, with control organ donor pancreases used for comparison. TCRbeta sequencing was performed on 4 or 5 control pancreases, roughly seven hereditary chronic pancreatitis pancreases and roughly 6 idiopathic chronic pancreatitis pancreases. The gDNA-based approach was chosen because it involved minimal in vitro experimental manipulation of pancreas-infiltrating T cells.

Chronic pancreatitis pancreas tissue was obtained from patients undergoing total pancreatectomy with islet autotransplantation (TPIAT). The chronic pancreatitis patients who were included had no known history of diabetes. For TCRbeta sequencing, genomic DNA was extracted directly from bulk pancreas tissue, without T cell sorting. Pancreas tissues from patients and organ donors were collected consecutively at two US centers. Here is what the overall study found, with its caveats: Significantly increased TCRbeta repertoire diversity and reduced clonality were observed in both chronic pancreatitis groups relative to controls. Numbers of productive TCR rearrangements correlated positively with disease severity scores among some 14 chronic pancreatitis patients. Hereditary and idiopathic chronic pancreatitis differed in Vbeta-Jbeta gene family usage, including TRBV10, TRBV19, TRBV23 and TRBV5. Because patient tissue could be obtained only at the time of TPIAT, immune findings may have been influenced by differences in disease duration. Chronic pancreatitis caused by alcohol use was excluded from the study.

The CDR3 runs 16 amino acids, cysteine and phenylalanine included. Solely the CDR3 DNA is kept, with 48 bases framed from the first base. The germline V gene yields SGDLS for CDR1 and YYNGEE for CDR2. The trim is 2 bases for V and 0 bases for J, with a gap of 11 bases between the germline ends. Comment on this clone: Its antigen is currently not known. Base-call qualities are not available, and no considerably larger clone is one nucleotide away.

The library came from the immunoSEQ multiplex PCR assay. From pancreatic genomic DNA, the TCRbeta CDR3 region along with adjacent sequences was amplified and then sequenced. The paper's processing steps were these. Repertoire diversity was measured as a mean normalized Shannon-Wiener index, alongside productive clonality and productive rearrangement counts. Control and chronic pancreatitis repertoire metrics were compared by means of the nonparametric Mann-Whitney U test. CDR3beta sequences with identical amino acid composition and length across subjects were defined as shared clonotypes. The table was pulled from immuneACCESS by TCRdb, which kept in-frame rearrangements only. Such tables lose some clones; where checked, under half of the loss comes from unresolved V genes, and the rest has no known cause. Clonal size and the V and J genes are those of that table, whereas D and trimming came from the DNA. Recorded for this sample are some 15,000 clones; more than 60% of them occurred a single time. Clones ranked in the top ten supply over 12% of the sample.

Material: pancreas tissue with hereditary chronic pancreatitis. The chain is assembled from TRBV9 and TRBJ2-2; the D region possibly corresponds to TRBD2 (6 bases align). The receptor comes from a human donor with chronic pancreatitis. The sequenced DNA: TGTGCCAGCAGCGTGAACAGGACTACGAACACCGGGGAGCTGTTTTTT. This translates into CASSVNRTTNTGELFF.